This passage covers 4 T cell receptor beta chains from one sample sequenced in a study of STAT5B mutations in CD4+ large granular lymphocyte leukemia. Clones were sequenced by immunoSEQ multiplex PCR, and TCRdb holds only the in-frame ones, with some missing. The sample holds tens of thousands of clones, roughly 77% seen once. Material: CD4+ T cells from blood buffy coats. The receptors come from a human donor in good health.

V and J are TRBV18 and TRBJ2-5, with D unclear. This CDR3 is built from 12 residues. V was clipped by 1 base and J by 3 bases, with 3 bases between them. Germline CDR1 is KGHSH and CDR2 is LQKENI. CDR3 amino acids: CASSPLEETQYF. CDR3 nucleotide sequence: TGTGCCAGCTCACCACTGGAAGAGACCCAGTACTTC.

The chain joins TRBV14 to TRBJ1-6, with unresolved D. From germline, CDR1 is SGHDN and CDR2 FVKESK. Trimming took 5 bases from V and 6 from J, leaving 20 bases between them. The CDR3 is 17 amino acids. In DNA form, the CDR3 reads TGTGCCAGCAGCTTTCAAACCGGGCCAGTGGGTAATTCACCCCTCCACTTT. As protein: CASSFQTGPVGNSPLHF. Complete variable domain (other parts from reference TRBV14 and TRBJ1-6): EAGVTQFPSHSVIEKGQTVTLRCDPISGHDNLYWYRRVMGKEIKFLLHFVKESKQDESGMPNNRFLAERTGGTYSTLKVQPAELEDSGVYFCASSFQTGPVGNSPLHFGNGTRLTVT.

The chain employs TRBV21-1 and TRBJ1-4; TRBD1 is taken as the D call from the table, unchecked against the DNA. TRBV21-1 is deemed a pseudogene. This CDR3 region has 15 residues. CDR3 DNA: TGTGCCAGCAGTGATAGGGGAAGGACTAATGAAAAACTGTTTTTT. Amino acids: CASSDRGRTNEKLFF.

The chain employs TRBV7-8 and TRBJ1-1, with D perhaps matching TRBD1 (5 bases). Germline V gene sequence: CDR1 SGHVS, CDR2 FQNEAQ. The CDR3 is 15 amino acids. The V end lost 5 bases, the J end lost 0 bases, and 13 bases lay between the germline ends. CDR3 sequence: CASSRTGTLNTEAFF. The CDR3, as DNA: TGTGCCAGCAGCAGGACCGGGACTTTGAACACTGAAGCTTTCTTT.